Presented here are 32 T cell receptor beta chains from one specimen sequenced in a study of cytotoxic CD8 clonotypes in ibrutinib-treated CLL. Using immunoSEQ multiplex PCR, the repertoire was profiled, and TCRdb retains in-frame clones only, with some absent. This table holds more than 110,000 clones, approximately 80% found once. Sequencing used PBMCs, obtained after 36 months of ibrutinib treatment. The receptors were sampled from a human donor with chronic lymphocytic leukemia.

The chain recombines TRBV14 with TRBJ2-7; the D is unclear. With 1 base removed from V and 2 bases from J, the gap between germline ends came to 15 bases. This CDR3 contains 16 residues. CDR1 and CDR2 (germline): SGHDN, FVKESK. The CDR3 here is CASSQGLPGLAYEQYF. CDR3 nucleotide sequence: TGTGCCAGCAGCCAAGGTTTACCGGGTTTGGCCTACGAGCAGTACTTC.

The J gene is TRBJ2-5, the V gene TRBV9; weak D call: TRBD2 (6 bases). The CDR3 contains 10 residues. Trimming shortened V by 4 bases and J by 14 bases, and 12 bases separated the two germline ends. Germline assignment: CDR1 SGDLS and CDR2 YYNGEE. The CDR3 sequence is CASSIRTIYF. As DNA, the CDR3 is TGTGCCAGCAGCATCCGGACTATTTACTTC.

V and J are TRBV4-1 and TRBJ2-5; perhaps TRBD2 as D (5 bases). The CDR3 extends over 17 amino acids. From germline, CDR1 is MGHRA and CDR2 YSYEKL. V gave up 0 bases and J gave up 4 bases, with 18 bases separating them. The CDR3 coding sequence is TGCGCCAGCAGCCAAGATCCCGGACCGGGAAGAGGAGAGACCCAGTACTTC. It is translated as CASSQDPGPGRGETQYF.

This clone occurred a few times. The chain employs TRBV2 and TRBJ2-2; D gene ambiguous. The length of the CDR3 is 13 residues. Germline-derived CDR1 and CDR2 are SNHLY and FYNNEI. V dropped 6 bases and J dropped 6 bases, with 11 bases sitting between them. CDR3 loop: CASRVEIPGELFF. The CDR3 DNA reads TGTGCCAGCAGGGTTGAAATACCCGGGGAGCTGTTTTTT.

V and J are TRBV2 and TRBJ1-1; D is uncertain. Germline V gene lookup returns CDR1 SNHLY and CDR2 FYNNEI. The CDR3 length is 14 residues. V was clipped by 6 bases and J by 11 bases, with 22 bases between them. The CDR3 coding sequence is TGTGCCAGCAGGACAACCGGGAGGCGGACTAAGGCTTTCTTT. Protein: CASRTTGRRTKAFF.

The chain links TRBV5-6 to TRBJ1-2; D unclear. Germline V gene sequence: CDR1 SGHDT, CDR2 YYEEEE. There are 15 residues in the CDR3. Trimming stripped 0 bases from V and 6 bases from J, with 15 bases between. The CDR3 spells CASSLVGVRRDGYTF. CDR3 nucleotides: TGTGCCAGCAGCTTGGTCGGCGTTCGGCGGGATGGCTACACCTTC.

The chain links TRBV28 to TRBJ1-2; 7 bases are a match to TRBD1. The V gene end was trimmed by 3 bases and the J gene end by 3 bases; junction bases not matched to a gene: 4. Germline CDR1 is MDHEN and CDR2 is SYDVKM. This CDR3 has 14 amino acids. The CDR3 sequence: CASSFTGEYYGYTF. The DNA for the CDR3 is TGTGCCAGCAGTTTTACAGGGGAATACTATGGCTACACCTTC.

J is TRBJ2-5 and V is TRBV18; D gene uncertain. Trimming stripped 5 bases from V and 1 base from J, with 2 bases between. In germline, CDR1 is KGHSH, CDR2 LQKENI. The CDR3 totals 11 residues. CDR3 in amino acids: CASSSQETQYF. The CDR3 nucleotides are TGTGCCAGCTCATCCCAAGAGACCCAGTACTTC.

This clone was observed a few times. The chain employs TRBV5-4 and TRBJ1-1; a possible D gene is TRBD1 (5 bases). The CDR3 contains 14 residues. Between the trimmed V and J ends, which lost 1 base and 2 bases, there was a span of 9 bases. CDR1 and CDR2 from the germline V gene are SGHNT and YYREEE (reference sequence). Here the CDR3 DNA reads TGTGCCAGCAGCTTGATGGGACCAAACACTGAAGCTTTCTTT. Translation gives CASSLMGPNTEAFF.

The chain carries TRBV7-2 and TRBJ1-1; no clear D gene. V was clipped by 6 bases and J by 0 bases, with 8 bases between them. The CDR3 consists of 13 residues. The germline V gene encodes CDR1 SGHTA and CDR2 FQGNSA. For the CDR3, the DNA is TGTGCCAGCAGTCCTAGATTGAACACTGAAGCTTTCTTT. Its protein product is CASSPRLNTEAFF.

CDR3: CASSEAPGKGEAFF. CDR3 nucleotide sequence: TGTGCCAGCAGTGAAGCGCCGGGGAAAGGTGAAGCTTTCTTT. The chain is built from TRBV2 and TRBJ1-1; D is ambiguous. This CDR3 comprises 14 residues. CDR1 is SNHLY, CDR2 FYNNEI, per germline. The V end was cut by 0 bases, the J end by 7 bases, with 12 bases between.

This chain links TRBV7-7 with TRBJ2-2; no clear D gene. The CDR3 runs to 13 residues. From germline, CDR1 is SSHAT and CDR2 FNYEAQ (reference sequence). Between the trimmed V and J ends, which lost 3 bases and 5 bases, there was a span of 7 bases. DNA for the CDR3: TGTGCCAGCAGCTTTTTAGGTACCGGGGAGCTGTTTTTT. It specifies CASSFLGTGELFF.

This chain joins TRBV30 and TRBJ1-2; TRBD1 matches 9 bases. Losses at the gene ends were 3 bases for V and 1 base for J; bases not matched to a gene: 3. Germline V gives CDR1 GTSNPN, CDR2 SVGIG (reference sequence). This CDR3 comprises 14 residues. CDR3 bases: TGTGCCTGGAGGACAGGGGGGGTTAACTATGGCTACACCTTC. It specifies CAWRTGGVNYGYTF.

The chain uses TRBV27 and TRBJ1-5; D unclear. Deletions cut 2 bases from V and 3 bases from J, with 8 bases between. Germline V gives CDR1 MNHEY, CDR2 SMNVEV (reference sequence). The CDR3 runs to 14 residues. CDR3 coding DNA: TGTGCCAGCAGTTTAGGTACGACCAATCAGCCCCAGCATTTT. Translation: CASSLGTTNQPQHF.

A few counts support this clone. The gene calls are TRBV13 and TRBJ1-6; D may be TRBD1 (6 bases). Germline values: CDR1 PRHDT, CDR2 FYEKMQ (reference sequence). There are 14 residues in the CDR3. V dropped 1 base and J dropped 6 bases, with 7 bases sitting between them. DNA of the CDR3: TGTGCCAGCAGCTTAGAGGGGGTTAATTCACCCCTCCACTTT. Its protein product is CASSLEGVNSPLHF.

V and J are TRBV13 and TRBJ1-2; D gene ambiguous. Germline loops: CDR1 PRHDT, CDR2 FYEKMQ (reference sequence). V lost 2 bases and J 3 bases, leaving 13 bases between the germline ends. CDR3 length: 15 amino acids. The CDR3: CASSLRGGGYYGYTF. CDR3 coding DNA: TGTGCCAGCAGCTTACGGGGAGGTGGATACTATGGCTACACCTTC. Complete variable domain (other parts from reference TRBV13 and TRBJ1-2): AAGVIQSPRHLIKEKRETATLKCYPIPRHDTVYWYQQGPGQDPQFLISFYEKMQSDKGSIPDRFSAQQFSDYHSELNMSSLELGDSALYFCASSLRGGGYYGYTFGSGTRLTVV.

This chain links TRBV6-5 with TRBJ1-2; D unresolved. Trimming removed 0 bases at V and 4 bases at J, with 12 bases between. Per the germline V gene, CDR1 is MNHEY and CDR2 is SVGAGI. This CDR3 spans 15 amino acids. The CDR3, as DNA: TGTGCCAGCAGTTACTCGCCACTGATACCCTATGGCTACACCTTC. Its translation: CASSYSPLIPYGYTF.

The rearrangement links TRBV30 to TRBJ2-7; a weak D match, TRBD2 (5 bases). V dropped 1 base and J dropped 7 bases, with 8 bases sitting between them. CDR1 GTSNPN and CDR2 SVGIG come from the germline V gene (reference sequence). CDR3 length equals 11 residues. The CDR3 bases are TGTGCCTGGAGTGAAGGAGGTGAGCAGTACTTC. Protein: CAWSEGGEQYF.

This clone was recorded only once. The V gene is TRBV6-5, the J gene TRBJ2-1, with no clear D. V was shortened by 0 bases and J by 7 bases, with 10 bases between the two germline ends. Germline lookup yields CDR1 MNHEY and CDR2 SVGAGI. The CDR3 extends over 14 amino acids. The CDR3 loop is CASSYSFSSNEQFF. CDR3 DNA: TGTGCCAGCAGTTACTCTTTCTCTAGTAATGAGCAGTTCTTC.

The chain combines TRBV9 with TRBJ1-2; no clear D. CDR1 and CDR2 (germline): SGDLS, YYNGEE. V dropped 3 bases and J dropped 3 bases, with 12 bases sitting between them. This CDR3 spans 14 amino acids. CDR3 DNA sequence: TGTGCCAGCAGCGCGACGCCGGTGGACTATGGCTACACCTTC. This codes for CASSATPVDYGYTF.

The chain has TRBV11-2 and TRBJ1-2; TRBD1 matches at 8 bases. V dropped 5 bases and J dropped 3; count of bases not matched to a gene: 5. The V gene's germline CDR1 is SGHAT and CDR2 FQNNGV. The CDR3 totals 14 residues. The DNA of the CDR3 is TGTGCCAGCAGCCGAACGACAGGGGACTATGGCTACACCTTC. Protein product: CASSRTTGDYGYTF.

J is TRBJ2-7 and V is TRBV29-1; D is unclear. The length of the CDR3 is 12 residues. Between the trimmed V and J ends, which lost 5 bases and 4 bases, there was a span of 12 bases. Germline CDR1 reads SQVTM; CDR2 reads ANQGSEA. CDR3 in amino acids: CSVTVSGYEQYF. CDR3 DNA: TGCAGCGTTACCGTGTCGGGTTACGAGCAGTACTTC.

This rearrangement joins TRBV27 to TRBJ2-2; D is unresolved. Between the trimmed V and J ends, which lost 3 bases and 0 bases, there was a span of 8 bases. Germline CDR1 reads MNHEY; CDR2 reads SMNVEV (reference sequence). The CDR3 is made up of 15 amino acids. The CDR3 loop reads CASSFSETNTGELFF. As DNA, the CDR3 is TGTGCCAGCAGTTTCTCGGAAACGAACACCGGGGAGCTGTTTTTT.

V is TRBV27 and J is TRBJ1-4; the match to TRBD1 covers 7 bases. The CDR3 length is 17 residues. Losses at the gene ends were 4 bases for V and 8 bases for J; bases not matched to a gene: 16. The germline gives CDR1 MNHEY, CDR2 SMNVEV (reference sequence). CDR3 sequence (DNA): TGTGCCAGCAGTTCCCCACGGACAGGCACCTTTGAGGAAAAACTGTTTTTT. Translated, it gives CASSSPRTGTFEEKLFF.

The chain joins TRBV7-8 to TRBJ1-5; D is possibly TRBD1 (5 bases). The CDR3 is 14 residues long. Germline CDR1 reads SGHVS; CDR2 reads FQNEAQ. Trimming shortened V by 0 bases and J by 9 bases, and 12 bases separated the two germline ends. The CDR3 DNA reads TGTGCCAGCAGCTTAGCGGCCCCAGGGCGGCCCCAGCATTTT. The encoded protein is CASSLAAPGRPQHF.

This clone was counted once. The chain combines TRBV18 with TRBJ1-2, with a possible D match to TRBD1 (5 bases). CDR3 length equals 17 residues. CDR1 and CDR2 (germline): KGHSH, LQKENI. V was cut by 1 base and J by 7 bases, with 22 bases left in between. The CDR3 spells CASSPRRESRAVLGYTF. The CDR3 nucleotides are TGTGCCAGCTCACCACGCAGGGAAAGTCGTGCGGTGCTTGGCTACACCTTC.

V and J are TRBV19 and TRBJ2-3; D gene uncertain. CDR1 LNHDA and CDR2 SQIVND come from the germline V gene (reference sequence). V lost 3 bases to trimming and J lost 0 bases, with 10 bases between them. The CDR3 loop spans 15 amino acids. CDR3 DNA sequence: TGTGCCAGTAGTATTGTGGGTACTAGCACAGATACGCAGTATTTT. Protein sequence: CASSIVGTSTDTQYF.

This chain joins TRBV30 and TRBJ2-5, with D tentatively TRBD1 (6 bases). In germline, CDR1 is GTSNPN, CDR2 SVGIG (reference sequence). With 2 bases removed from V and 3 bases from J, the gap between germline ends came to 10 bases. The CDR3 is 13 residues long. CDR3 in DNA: TGTGCCTGGAGTAGACCAGGGGAAGAGACCCAGTACTTC. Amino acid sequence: CAWSRPGEETQYF.

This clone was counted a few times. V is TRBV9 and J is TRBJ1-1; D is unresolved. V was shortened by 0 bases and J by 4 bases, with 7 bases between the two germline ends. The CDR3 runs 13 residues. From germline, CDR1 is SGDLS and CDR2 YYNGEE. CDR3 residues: CASSVVGSTEAFF. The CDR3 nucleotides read TGTGCCAGCAGCGTAGTGGGGTCCACTGAAGCTTTCTTT.

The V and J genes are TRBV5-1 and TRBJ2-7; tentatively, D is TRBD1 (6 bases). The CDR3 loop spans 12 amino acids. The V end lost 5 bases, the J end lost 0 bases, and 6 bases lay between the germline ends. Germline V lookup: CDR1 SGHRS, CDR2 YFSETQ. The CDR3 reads CASRQGSYEQYF. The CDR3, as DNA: TGCGCCAGCAGACAGGGCTCCTACGAGCAGTACTTC.

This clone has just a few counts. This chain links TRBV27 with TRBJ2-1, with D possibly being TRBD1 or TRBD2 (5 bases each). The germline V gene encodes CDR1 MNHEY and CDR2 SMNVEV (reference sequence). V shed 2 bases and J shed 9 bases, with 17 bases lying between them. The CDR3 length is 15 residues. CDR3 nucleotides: TGTGCCAGCAGTTTAGAGAAGGGGAGAACATCTGAGCAGTTCTTC. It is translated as CASSLEKGRTSEQFF.

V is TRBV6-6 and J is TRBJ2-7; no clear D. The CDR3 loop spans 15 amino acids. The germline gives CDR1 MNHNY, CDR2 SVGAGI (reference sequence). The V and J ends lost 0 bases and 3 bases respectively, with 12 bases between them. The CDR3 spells CASSYSTDLFYEQYF. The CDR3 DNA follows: TGTGCCAGCAGTTACTCGACGGACCTTTTCTACGAGCAGTACTTC.